These 10 T cell receptor beta chains originate from one sample sequenced in a study of cytomegalovirus exposure and HLA in healthy donors. Primers: 60 Vbeta forward and 13 Jbeta reverse. Sequenced by immunoSEQ multiplex PCR; TCRdb stores in-frame clones only, minus some. The top ten clones hold around 16% of a sample with 100,000 to 120,000 clones, roughly an eighth of them seen once. The specimen was PBMCs. The source of these receptors is a man aged 35-49 years in good health and CMV-seropositive.

The table lists this clone with a few counts. The CDR3 reads CASSWTGISTDTQYF. CDR3 nucleotide sequence: TGTGCCAGCAGCTGGACAGGGATTAGCACAGATACGCAGTATTTT. This chain uses TRBV13 with TRBJ2-3; 8 bases line up with TRBD1. The CDR3 sequence is 15 residues long. Germline V gives CDR1 PRHDT, CDR2 FYEKMQ (reference sequence). The V gene end was trimmed by 4 bases and the J gene end by 0 bases; junction bases not matched to a gene: 3. Using reference TRBV13 and TRBJ2-3 for the parts outside the CDR3, the full variable domain is AAGVIQSPRHLIKEKRETATLKCYPIPRHDTVYWYQQGPGQDPQFLISFYEKMQSDKGSIPDRFSAQQFSDYHSELNMSSLELGDSALYFCASSWTGISTDTQYFGPGTRLTVL.

CDR3 in amino acids: CASSAGAGGSNQPQHF. DNA of the CDR3: TGTGCCAGTAGTGCAGGGGCTGGGGGAAGCAATCAGCCCCAGCATTTT. The gene calls are TRBV19 and TRBJ1-5, with D perhaps TRBD1 (6 bases). Between the trimmed V and J ends, which lost 5 bases and 1 base, there was a span of 15 bases. The CDR3 covers 16 residues. Per the germline V gene, CDR1 is LNHDA and CDR2 is SQIVND (reference sequence).

CDR3 sequence (DNA): TGTGCCAGTACTGGCAGGCCTCCCTACGAGCAGTACTTC. Translated: CASTGRPPYEQYF. The chain recombines TRBV19 with TRBJ2-7; D unclear. V lost 7 bases, J lost 2 bases, and 12 bases lay in between. The CDR3 length is 13 residues. The germline CDR1 and CDR2 sequences are LNHDA and SQIVND (reference sequence).

The rearrangement links TRBV10-3 to TRBJ2-1; TRBD1 might be the D (5 bases). The ends were cut back, 2 bases at V and 5 bases at J, with 10 bases in the middle. From germline, CDR1 is ENHRY and CDR2 SYGVKD. This CDR3 is 14 amino acids long. In nucleotides, the CDR3 is TGTGCCATCAGTGAGGTCGCGGACAACAATGAGCAGTTCTTC. Translation gives CAISEVADNNEQFF.

This clone was seen a few times. The chain joins TRBV6-1 to TRBJ2-7, with D possibly TRBD2 on 6 matching bases. The length of the CDR3 is 15 residues. The germline V gene has CDR1 MNHNS and CDR2 SASEGT. Trimming removed 8 bases at V and 0 bases at J, with 17 bases between. CDR3 coding DNA: TGTGCCAGCCGCGAGACTAGAGGGACCTCCTACGAGCAGTACTTC. It encodes CASRETRGTSYEQYF.

This clone was seen only a few times. This rearrangement joins TRBV7-2 to TRBJ2-1, with 7 bases aligning to TRBD1. This CDR3 has 13 amino acids. V lost 5 bases to trimming and J lost 5 bases; unmatched junction nucleotides: 3. The germline V gene has CDR1 SGHTA and CDR2 FQGNSA. The CDR3 region has the DNA TGTGCCAGCAGCCGGGACAGAAACAATGAGCAGTTCTTC. It is translated as CASSRDRNNEQFF. The full variable domain, rest sourced from reference TRBV7-2 and TRBJ2-1, is GAGVSQSPSNKVTEKGKDVELRCDPISGHTALYWYRQSLGQGLEFLIYFQGNSAPDKSGLPSDRFSAERTGGSVSTLTIQRTQQEDSAVYLCASSRDRNNEQFFGPGTRLTVL.

This clone appeared a few times. The chain has TRBV10-3 and TRBJ1-2; D is unclear. V lost 4 bases and J 5 bases, leaving 5 bases between the germline ends. The CDR3 has 11 amino acids. Per germline, CDR1 ENHRY and CDR2 SYGVKD. CDR3 DNA sequence: TGTGCCATCAGTGGGCAGTATGGCTACACCTTC. This encodes CAISGQYGYTF.

This clone was observed a handful of times. V is TRBV10-3 and J is TRBJ2-7; no clear D. CDR3 size: 14 residues. CDR1 ENHRY and CDR2 SYGVKD come from the germline V gene. V gave up 3 bases and J gave up 7 bases, with 16 bases separating them. CDR3 region: CAISDTSAWFEQYF. DNA of the CDR3: TGTGCCATCAGTGACACCTCCGCGTGGTTTGAGCAGTACTTC.

The chain uses TRBV10-3 and TRBJ2-1; D ambiguous. The CDR3 totals 16 residues. V was clipped by 0 bases and J by 6 bases, with 15 bases between them. Germline-derived CDR1 and CDR2 are ENHRY and SYGVKD. CDR3 residues: CAISESMYTYSNEQFF. The CDR3 DNA is TGTGCCATCAGTGAGTCGATGTACACATATTCCAATGAGCAGTTCTTC.

There are a few counts of this clone. The chain recombines TRBV28 with TRBJ1-1; D unresolved. With 6 bases removed from V and 6 bases from J, the gap between germline ends came to 14 bases. The CDR3 consists of 13 residues. Germline V gene lookup returns CDR1 MDHEN and CDR2 SYDVKM. In DNA, the CDR3 is TGTGCCAGCAGCCCCCCTCGCCCGGCTGAAGCTTTCTTT. Amino acid sequence: CASSPPRPAEAFF.